Shown below are 7 T cell receptor beta chains from a single sample sequenced in a study of monozygotic twins with inflammatory bowel disease. From its re-call of the 5' RACE reads, TCRdb lists each CDR3 protein once, without DNA. In all, the sample yields about 330,000 distinct CDR3 sequences. The specimen was blood. These receptors came from a human donor with ulcerative colitis or Crohn's disease, or a healthy co-twin of an affected twin (not recorded which).

This chain links TRBV5-1 with TRBJ2-3. Germline loops: CDR1 SGHRS, CDR2 YFSETQ. The CDR3 is 16 amino acids. The CDR3 sequence is CASSLGGRTSTDTQYF.

This sequence joins TRBV7-9 and TRBJ1-3. Germline CDR1 SEHNR, CDR2 FQNEAQ (reference sequence). CDR3 size: 13 residues. CDR3 sequence reads: CASSSNGGNTIYF.

The chain recombines TRBV20-1 with TRBJ2-1. Germline CDR1 and CDR2: DFQATT and SNEGSKA (reference sequence). The CDR3 has 15 amino acids. The CDR3 sequence is CSARDGRQTYNEQFF.

V and J are TRBV4-1 and TRBJ2-7; TCRdb's assignment of TRBD1 cannot be checked, as there is no DNA. Germline assignment: CDR1 MGHRA and CDR2 YSYEKL. The CDR3 runs 12 residues. The CDR3 here is CASSPPYGEQYF.

The chain recombines TRBV7-6 with TRBJ1-2. Looked up from germline, CDR1 is SGHVS and CDR2 is FNYEAQ. The CDR3 is 12 residues long. The CDR3: CASRSPHGGYTF. Complete variable domain (other parts from reference TRBV7-6 and TRBJ1-2): GAGVSQSPRYKVTKRGQDVALRCDPISGHVSLYWYRQALGQGPEFLTYFNYEAQQDKSGLPNDRFSAERPEGSISTLTIQRTEQRDSAMYRCASRSPHGGYTFGSGTRLTVV.

The chain combines TRBV4-1 with TRBJ2-4; TCRdb reports TRBD1, a call that lacks DNA to check it against. The CDR3 spans 15 residues. Germline V gene data show CDR1 as MGHRA and CDR2 as YSYEKL. The CDR3: CASSQGGDSRNIQYF.

The chain employs TRBV7-9 and TRBJ1-2; TCRdb designates TRBD1, a call that cannot be tested without DNA. The germline V gene encodes CDR1 SEHNR and CDR2 FQNEAQ (reference sequence). CDR3 length: 17 residues. CDR3 protein: CASSLGTVSVAAMGYTF.